This TCR beta chain appears in the sequencing data of a study of OX40 agonist ivuxolimab in advanced cancers. Study-wide context: Patients were dosed with the agonistic anti-OX40 (CD134) antibody ivuxolimab.

Method: immunoSEQ multiplex PCR; TCRdb's copy keeps in-frame clones and lacks some. The sample has 25,000 to 35,000 clones; almost 85% are singletons. Overall study results and limits: On average, CD8+ T cells had more expanded clones than CD4+.

Patients with a history of autoimmune disease or on systemic immunosuppression were excluded. The CDR3 totals 14 residues. Germline V gives CDR1 LGHNA, CDR2 YSLEER. Between the trimmed V and J ends, which lost 0 bases and 15 bases, there was a span of 18 bases. Note on this clone: Its specificity is unknown.

This clonotype was sampled from an adult with an advanced solid tumor such as melanoma, head and neck, liver or kidney cancer. Sequencing was performed on CD4+ or CD8+ T cells sorted from blood, taken in a trial of the OX40 agonist ivuxolimab. The genes are TRBV4-3 and TRBJ2-1; a possible D gene is TRBD1 (5 bases). The DNA for the CDR3 is TGCGCCAGCAGCCAAGAGTCGAAACAGGAGTGGGCGTTCTTC. Translating it yields CASSQESKQEWAFF.